This record concerns one T cell receptor (beta chain) sequence. This sample is part of a study of blood T cell repertoires in COVID-19. Study in general: COVID-19 samples, acute and convalescent, were from the United States, Italy and Spain. The analysed material was cDNA or gDNA that came from T cells, B-cell-depleted T cells, or PBMCs.

Germline V gene data show CDR1 as SGHTA and CDR2 as FQGNSA. The CDR3 spans 15 residues. Trimming removed 0 bases from V and 8 bases from J, with 14 bases in between. Clones were read by immunoSEQ multiplex PCR, and TCRdb kept only the in-frame ones, dropping some. The profile covers approximately 71,000 clones, with roughly 82% appearing a single time and roughly 13% taken by the ten largest. This receptor was identified in a woman of 80 years or more with acute or convalescent COVID-19. This chain joins TRBV7-2 and TRBJ2-1; no firm D call. The sample comprised peripheral blood. DNA of the CDR3: TGTGCCAGCAGCTTAGCCCCACATCAGGTCGATGAGCAGTTCTTC. This translates into CASSLAPHQVDEQFF.